Following are 27 T cell receptor beta chains from one sample sequenced in a study of T cell changes during pregnancy in multiple sclerosis. Sequencing used immunoSEQ multiplex PCR; TCRdb keeps in-frame clones, though not all of them. Of 85,000 to 100,000 clones in the sample, about 92% are singletons; the top ten hold 1.5%. The input for sequencing was peripheral blood, taken in the first trimester of pregnancy. The receptor source for this set is a female donor with multiple sclerosis, enrolled in a pregnancy study.

This chain uses TRBV5-4 with TRBJ1-2, with TRBD1 as a possible D gene (6 bases). Germline V lookup: CDR1 SGHNT, CDR2 YYREEE (reference sequence). This CDR3 is 15 amino acids long. Trimming took 0 bases from V and 3 from J, leaving 12 bases between them. For the CDR3, the DNA is TGTGCCAGCAGCTTGGCCGTTAAGGGGGACTATGGCTACACCTTC. Protein: CASSLAVKGDYGYTF.

With respect to this clone: Other DNA sequences from this sample encode an identical CDR3 as well. The chain recombines TRBV11-2 with TRBJ2-2; 7 positions match TRBD1. The junction had 3 bases not matched to a gene; V was cut back by 1 base and J by 4 bases. The CDR3 spans 15 residues. Per germline, CDR1 SGHAT and CDR2 FQNNGV. The CDR3 here is CASSLVTGVTGELFF. The CDR3, as DNA: TGTGCCAGCAGCTTAGTTACAGGGGTCACCGGGGAGCTGTTTTTT. Using reference TRBV11-2 and TRBJ2-2 for the parts outside the CDR3, the full variable domain is EAGVAQSPRYKIIEKRQSVAFWCNPISGHATLYWYQQILGQGPKLLIQFQNNGVVDDSQLPKDRFSAERLKGVDSTLKIQPAKLEDSAVYLCASSLVTGVTGELFFGEGSRLTVL.

The chain combines TRBV7-9 with TRBJ2-1; a weak D match, TRBD2 (5 bases). The V gene's germline CDR1 is SEHNR and CDR2 FQNEAQ (reference sequence). The CDR3 is 15 residues long. Trimming stripped 5 bases from V and 7 bases from J, with 18 bases between. For the CDR3, the DNA is TGTGCCAGCAGCCCCCGGCTAGCCGTAGGGAATGAGCAGTTCTTC. It codes for CASSPRLAVGNEQFF.

This clone came up a few times. This sequence joins TRBV19 and TRBJ1-1; D not certain. The V gene lost 2 bases and the J gene lost 5 bases, with 12 bases spanning the gap. CDR1 is LNHDA, CDR2 SQIVND, per germline (reference sequence). The CDR3 extends over 14 amino acids. As DNA, the CDR3 is TGTGCCAGTAGTATATGGAGGATGGGGACTGAAGCTTTCTTT. Encoded protein: CASSIWRMGTEAFF.

The chain carries TRBV5-1 and TRBJ2-3, with TRBD2 as a possible D gene (5 bases). The CDR3 totals 16 residues. Germline V gene data show CDR1 as SGHRS and CDR2 as YFSETQ. V lost 2 bases and J lost 4, with 17 bases in between. This CDR3 is CASSFYLGGWADTQYF. CDR3 DNA sequence: TGCGCCAGCAGCTTTTATCTCGGAGGTTGGGCAGATACGCAGTATTTT.

This chain joins TRBV5-6 and TRBJ2-7; 12 bases line up with TRBD2. Per germline, CDR1 SGHDT and CDR2 YYEEEE. This CDR3 has 14 amino acids. J gave up 12 bases and V 2 bases, and 9 bases lay outside the gene matches. The CDR3 coding sequence is TGTGCCAGCAGCTTTGGACTAGCGGGATTATCTTGGTACTTC. As protein: CASSFGLAGLSWYF.

This clone was found once. The rearrangement joins TRBV5-1 to TRBJ1-1; TRBD1 aligns across 8 bases. The CDR3 totals 13 residues. Per germline, CDR1 SGHRS and CDR2 YFSETQ. Trimming at V came to 2 bases and at J to 8 bases, leaving 5 bases not matched to a gene. The CDR3 loop is CASSFQGADEAFF. CDR3 coding DNA: TGCGCCAGCAGCTTTCAGGGGGCTGACGAAGCTTTCTTT. Combining the CDR3 with reference TRBV5-1 and TRBJ1-1 gives the whole variable domain KAGVTQTPRYLIKTRGQQVTLSCSPISGHRSVSWYQQTPGQGLQFLFEYFSETQRNKGNFPGRFSGRQFSNSRSEMNVSTLELGDSALYLCASSFQGADEAFFGQGTRLTVV.

The chain employs TRBV9 and TRBJ1-1; D gene uncertain. CDR3 length: 11 residues. Deletions cut 0 bases from V and 7 bases from J, with 4 bases between. In germline, CDR1 is SGDLS, CDR2 YYNGEE. The CDR3 DNA reads TGTGCCAGCAGCGTAGGACTTGAAGCTTTCTTT. It codes for CASSVGLEAFF.

V usage is TRBV27 and J usage is TRBJ1-2; D gene ambiguous. Germline lookup yields CDR1 MNHEY and CDR2 SMNVEV (reference sequence). The CDR3 spans 14 residues. Trimming removed 5 bases at V and 6 bases at J, with 16 bases between. The CDR3 reads CASSGSPSLHGYTF. CDR3 sequence (DNA): TGTGCCAGCAGTGGGAGCCCGTCCCTCCATGGCTACACCTTC.

The gene calls are TRBV2 and TRBJ2-1, with 8 bases aligning to TRBD2. Germline V CDR1 and CDR2: SNHLY, FYNNEI. The V and J ends lost 3 bases and 4 bases, in that order; junction bases with no gene match: 5. CDR3 length: 15 amino acids. The chain's CDR3 is CASSDVAGGYNEQFF. The CDR3 nucleotides are TGTGCCAGCAGTGATGTGGCGGGGGGTTACAATGAGCAGTTCTTC.

This rearrangement joins TRBV28 to TRBJ1-2, with 10 bases lining up with TRBD1. The CDR3 is made up of 14 amino acids. Germline V gives CDR1 MDHEN, CDR2 SYDVKM. The junction had 2 bases not matched to a gene; V was cut back by 2 bases and J by 5 bases. In nucleotides, the CDR3 is TGTGCCAGCAGTTTAGGGGACAGGGGATATGGCTACACCTTC. Residues: CASSLGDRGYGYTF.

The chain has TRBV15 and TRBJ1-4; TRBD1 agrees at 8 bases. The J segment lost 5 bases and the V segment lost 3 bases, leaving 20 bases of the junction unmatched. CDR1 is LNHNV and CDR2 is YYDKDF in the germline V gene (reference sequence). The CDR3 extends over 20 amino acids. The CDR3 loop is CATSSQGEPGQVGLNEKLFF. CDR3 DNA: TGTGCCACCAGCAGTCAAGGAGAACCGGGACAGGTGGGACTCAATGAAAAACTGTTTTTT.

The CDR3 coding sequence is TGTGCCAGCACTCCCCGGACAGGGAGGGTTGGCGGGGAGCTGTTTTTT. Translated: CASTPRTGRVGGELFF. The rearrangement joins TRBV19 to TRBJ2-2; the D gene is possibly TRBD1 (8 bases). Germline lookup yields CDR1 LNHDA and CDR2 SQIVND (reference sequence). The V end was cut by 9 bases, the J end by 7 bases, with 24 bases between. The CDR3 runs 16 residues.

This clone was counted once. This rearrangement joins TRBV7-9 to TRBJ2-7, with D possibly TRBD2 on 5 matching bases. The V gene lost 3 bases and the J gene lost 6 bases, with 12 bases spanning the gap. CDR1 and CDR2 from the germline V gene are SEHNR and FQNEAQ (reference sequence). The CDR3 loop spans 13 amino acids. The CDR3 sequence: CASSLGTGSEQYF. The CDR3 DNA is TGTGCCAGCAGCTTGGGTACGGGGTCCGAGCAGTACTTC.

There are a few counts of this clone. The genes are TRBV5-1 and TRBJ1-2, with unresolved D. This CDR3 region has 15 residues. With 0 bases removed from V and 3 bases from J, the gap between germline ends came to 12 bases. Germline V gene lookup returns CDR1 SGHRS and CDR2 YFSETQ. CDR3 in amino acids: CASSLVSEGDYGYTF. The CDR3 DNA sequence: TGCGCCAGCAGCTTGGTTTCTGAGGGTGACTATGGCTACACCTTC.

The chain joins TRBV2 to TRBJ2-7, with 11 bases aligning to TRBD2. Germline V gives CDR1 SNHLY, CDR2 FYNNEI. With 2 bases clipped from V and 2 bases from J, the junction kept 5 bases outside the gene matches. The CDR3 is 16 residues long. CDR3 coding DNA: TGTGCCAGCAGTGAACTAGCGGGAGGTTTCACCTACGAGCAGTACTTC. Translating gives CASSELAGGFTYEQYF.

Only one count was recorded for this clone. V is TRBV7-9 and J is TRBJ2-7; D is ambiguous. Trimming stripped 5 bases from V and 3 bases from J, with 14 bases between. CDR1 is SEHNR, CDR2 FQNEAQ, per germline (reference sequence). The CDR3 is made up of 14 amino acids. CDR3 protein: CASSPIARVYEQYF. In DNA form, the CDR3 reads TGTGCCAGCAGCCCCATAGCCCGGGTCTACGAGCAGTACTTC.

This clone has just one count. The chain employs TRBV28 and TRBJ1-4; 8 bases fit TRBD1. Germline V CDR1 and CDR2: MDHEN, SYDVKM. This CDR3 has 18 amino acids. V lost 5 bases, J lost 1 base, and 12 bases stayed unmatched. CDR3 loop: CASSHLGRDRRTNEKLFF. As DNA, the CDR3 is TGTGCCAGCAGTCATTTAGGGCGGGACAGGCGAACTAATGAAAAACTGTTTTTT.

This chain links TRBV20-1 with TRBJ2-3; D unresolved. The ends were cut back, 0 bases at V and 7 bases at J, with 5 bases in the middle. The germline gives CDR1 DFQATT, CDR2 SNEGSKA (reference sequence). This CDR3 comprises 11 residues. The CDR3: CSARETYTQYF. The CDR3 nucleotides are TGCAGTGCTAGAGAGACTTATACGCAGTATTTT.

This chain links TRBV15 with TRBJ2-7, with D perhaps TRBD1 (6 bases). The CDR3 runs 13 residues. Looked up from germline, CDR1 is LNHNV and CDR2 is YYDKDF (reference sequence). V was shortened by 2 bases and J by 3 bases, with 8 bases between the two germline ends. CDR3 protein: CATSRYRVYEQYF. CDR3 nucleotides: TGTGCCACCAGCAGATACAGGGTCTACGAGCAGTACTTC.

This chain links TRBV25-1 with TRBJ1-2, with 9 bases aligning to TRBD1. Germline assignment: CDR1 MGHDK and CDR2 SYGVNS. After removal of 4 bases from V and 8 bases from J, the junction contained 14 bases not matched to a gene. CDR3 length: 16 amino acids. The CDR3: CASSALGGQGEEGYTF. CDR3 DNA sequence: TGTGCCAGCAGTGCTTTGGGGGGACAGGGTGAAGAGGGCTACACCTTC.

The chain recombines TRBV6-5 with TRBJ2-7, with 8 positions matching TRBD1. The CDR3 extends over 15 amino acids. Losses at the gene ends were 6 bases for V and 2 bases for J; bases not matched to a gene: 9. Germline lookup yields CDR1 MNHEY and CDR2 SVGAGI. The DNA of the CDR3 is TGTGCCAGCAGGGAGGCAGGGGGCCTTCCCTACGAGCAGTACTTC. It is translated as CASREAGGLPYEQYF.

This chain links TRBV15 with TRBJ1-1, with TRBD1 identical over 8 bases. Germline V gene data show CDR1 as LNHNV and CDR2 as YYDKDF (reference sequence). V was pared by 4 bases and J by 5 bases, with 9 bases of the junction left unmatched. The CDR3 runs 15 residues. CDR3 region: CATSTRTGSSTEAFF. CDR3 coding DNA: TGTGCCACCAGCACTCGGACAGGGAGTTCTACTGAAGCTTTCTTT. Supplemented by reference TRBV15 and TRBJ1-1, the full variable domain reads DAMVIQNPRYQVTQFGKPVTLSCSQTLNHNVMYWYQQKSSQAPKLLFHYYDKDFNNEADTPDNFQSRRPNTSFCFLDIRSPGLGDTAMYLCATSTRTGSSTEAFFGQGTRLTVV.

J is TRBJ1-2 and V is TRBV4-1; TRBD1 agrees at 8 bases. Trimming cost V 0 bases and J 4 bases; bases outside gene matches: 4. Germline CDR1 MGHRA, CDR2 YSYEKL. The length of the CDR3 is 15 residues. CDR3 sequence: CASSQDRTGSYGYTF. CDR3 DNA sequence: TGCGCCAGCAGCCAAGACCGGACAGGGTCCTATGGCTACACCTTC.

This chain links TRBV5-8 with TRBJ2-3; tentatively, D is TRBD2 (6 bases). V lost 0 bases to trimming and J lost 0 bases, with 8 bases between them. Per the germline V gene, CDR1 is SGHTS and CDR2 is YDEGEE. The CDR3 length is 15 residues. This CDR3 reads CASSLGDLSTDTQYF. The CDR3 region has the DNA TGTGCCAGCAGCTTGGGGGACTTAAGCACAGATACGCAGTATTTT.

The J gene is TRBJ1-2, the V gene TRBV6-5; D gene uncertain. There are 14 residues in the CDR3. Germline V gene sequence: CDR1 MNHEY, CDR2 SVGAGI. The ends were cut back, 5 bases at V and 0 bases at J, with 10 bases in the middle. CDR3 sequence (DNA): TGTGCCAGCAGTACGGGGAGTACTAACTATGGCTACACCTTC. Amino acids: CASSTGSTNYGYTF.

The chain recombines TRBV18 with TRBJ2-7, with 7 nucleotides matching TRBD2. The J segment lost 1 base and the V segment lost 1 base, leaving 19 bases of the junction unmatched. CDR3 length: 20 amino acids. Germline values: CDR1 KGHSH, CDR2 LQKENI. This CDR3 is CASSPRGPSGTVTWSYEQYF. The DNA for the CDR3 is TGTGCCAGCTCACCACGGGGCCCTAGCGGCACTGTGACTTGGTCCTACGAGCAGTACTTC.